Listed below are T cell receptor beta chains from one sample, sequenced in a study of shared clonotypes between healthy human individuals. Here immunoSEQ multiplex PCR was the method, and the copy in TCRdb shows in-frame clones only, minus some. The profile shows about 1.4 million clones, about 96% of them singletons. Material: naive CD4+ T cells sorted from blood. The receptors here all came from a man aged 25 to 45 in good health. Each CDR3 is given with its conserved first and last residue. Fields, in order: D gene, clone size, V gene, J gene, CDR3 protein, CDR3 DNA. A D gene is named only where the DNA matches it firmly. Clone size is shown for a subset of rows, as once, few, many or a class of expanded clone.

TRBD1	NA	TRBV6-1	TRBJ2-3	CASSQGETDTQYF	TGTGCCAGCAGCCAGGGGGAGACAGATACGCAGTATTTT
TRBD1	NA	TRBV5-4	TRBJ2-1	CASSSRSSDRGTHNEQFF	TGTGCCAGCAGCTCGAGGTCAAGCGACAGGGGGACCCACAATGAGCAGTTCTTC
NA	NA	TRBV5-1	TRBJ1-5	CASSLDGPHQPQHF	TGCGCCAGCAGCTTGGATGGACCACATCAGCCCCAGCATTTT
TRBD2	NA	TRBV6-6	TRBJ2-7	CASSFLAGAGSYEQYF	TGTGCCAGCAGTTTCCTAGCGGGAGCGGGCTCCTACGAGCAGTACTTC
NA	NA	TRBV5-8	TRBJ1-1	CATRPFLEAFF	TGTGCCACCCGTCCGTTCCTTGAAGCTTTCTTT
TRBD1	NA	TRBV12-5	TRBJ1-2	CASGISIRDRGVVDGYTF	TGTGCTAGTGGTATATCGATCCGGGACAGGGGGGTCGTGGATGGCTACACCTTC
NA	NA	TRBV19	TRBJ2-5	CASTDSKETQYF	TGTGCCAGTACCGACAGTAAAGAGACCCAGTACTTC
NA	once	TRBV4-3	TRBJ1-5	CASSQDLVYSNQPQHF	TGCGCCAGCAGCCAAGATCTAGTTTATAGCAATCAGCCCCAGCATTTT
NA	once	TRBV7-9	TRBJ2-7	CASSLAGEQYF	TGTGCCAGCAGCTTAGCAGGCGAGCAGTACTTC
NA	NA	TRBV5-4	TRBJ1-4	CASSLGGGVGEKLFF	TGTGCCAGCAGCTTGGGAGGGGGGGTAGGAGAAAAACTGTTTTTT
TRBD2	NA	TRBV6-5	TRBJ2-7	CASKRTSGRTYEQYF	TGTGCCAGTAAAAGGACTAGCGGGAGGACCTACGAGCAGTACTTC
NA	once	TRBV5-3	TRBJ1-5	CSTPPRANQPQHF	TGTTCCACCCCGCCCAGGGCGAATCAGCCCCAGCATTTT
NA	NA	TRBV6-5	TRBJ1-1	CASSEGVNTEAFF	TGTGCCAGCAGCGAAGGAGTGAACACTGAAGCTTTCTTT
NA	NA	TRBV30	TRBJ1-5	CAWSNGALLDQPQHF	TGTGCCTGGAGTAACGGGGCTTTACTGGATCAGCCCCAGCATTTT
NA	NA	TRBV10-3	TRBJ2-7	CAISFTGLSYEQYF	TGTGCCATCAGTTTTACCGGGCTCTCCTACGAGCAGTACTTC
NA	NA	TRBV13	TRBJ2-7	CASSLGSLATYEQYF	TGTGCCAGCAGCCTAGGGTCCCTAGCAACCTACGAGCAGTACTTC
NA	NA	TRBV30	TRBJ1-1	CAWSDRRDTEAFF	TGTGCCTGGAGTGACAGGCGGGACACTGAAGCTTTCTTT
TRBD2	NA	TRBV30	TRBJ2-3	CAWSRTSGTQYF	TGTGCCTGGAGCCGGACTAGCGGTACGCAGTATTTT
TRBD2	NA	TRBV11-3	TRBJ2-7	CASSRGDGDSYEQYF	TGTGCCAGCAGCCGGGGGGACGGAGACTCCTACGAGCAGTACTTC
NA	NA	TRBV14	TRBJ2-6	CASSLRPGRISGANVLTF	TGTGCCAGCAGCCTTCGACCGGGACGTATCTCTGGGGCCAACGTCCTGACTTTC
TRBD1	once	TRBV19	TRBJ1-5	CASRVGGAGGQPQHF	TGTGCCAGTAGGGTAGGGGGCGCGGGAGGACAGCCCCAGCATTTT